This TCR beta chain was observed in a study of CD8 T cells in ankylosing spondylitis. General study points: Certain motif variants had earlier been reported in reactive arthritis synovial fluid and blood.

On this clonotype: Antigen specificity is unknown.

Preparation of TCR beta libraries was done by quantitative 5'-RACE with molecular barcodes. TCRdb re-called the 5' RACE reads with MiXCR, one entry per CDR3 protein. The sample shows 250,000 to 350,000 distinct CDR3 sequences, less than 25% of them seen only once. The CDR3 loop spans 15 amino acids. Losses at the gene ends were 3 bases for V and 0 bases for J; bases not matched to a gene: 2. CDR1 SGHTA and CDR2 FQGNSA come from the germline V gene. This rearrangement joins TRBV7-2 to TRBJ2-7, with 10 bases identical to TRBD2. Specimen: blood, either unsorted or a sorted T cell fraction (not recorded which). The origin of this receptor is a female donor with ankylosing spondylitis or in good health (not recorded which). The CDR3 loop reads CASSLASGSSYEQYF. CDR3 coding DNA: TGTGCCAGCAGCTTGGCTAGCGGGAGCTCCTACGAGCAGTACTTC.